This passage covers 25 T cell receptor beta chains from one sample sequenced in a study of identical twins. In TCRdb, the 5' RACE reads were re-called with MiXCR into one record per CDR3 protein. The profile shows about 200,000 distinct CDR3 sequences, approximately 15% of them singletons. A further study also used this sample, focusing on T cells expressing NK-cell markers.

The sequencing input was CD8+ T cells sorted from blood. The receptor source for this set is a woman aged 18-30 years in good health.

The V and J genes are TRBV7-2 and TRBJ2-4; D not resolved. CDR3 length: 13 amino acids. Germline V gene data show CDR1 as SGHTA and CDR2 as FQGNSA. Trimming removed 7 bases at V and 8 bases at J, with 15 bases between. CDR3 sequence reads: CASNSPEWDIQYF. The CDR3 DNA reads as TGTGCCAGCAACTCCCCCGAGTGGGACATTCAGTACTTC.

The table lists this clonotype with a few counts. V is TRBV25-1 and J is TRBJ2-1; D not resolved. Germline V gene lookup returns CDR1 MGHDK and CDR2 SYGVNS. The CDR3 sequence is 14 residues long. The ends were cut back, 2 bases at V and 4 bases at J, with 9 bases in the middle. The CDR3 DNA sequence: TGTGCCAGCAGTGAAGCCGGAGAATACAATGAGCAGTTCTTC. As protein: CASSEAGEYNEQFF.

This rearrangement joins TRBV20-1 to TRBJ2-1; D gene uncertain. The CDR3 has 17 residues. Germline CDR1 DFQATT, CDR2 SNEGSKA (reference sequence). V was trimmed by 3 bases and J by 0 bases, leaving 18 bases between them. CDR3: CSASVVDRAVSYNEQFF. Here the CDR3 DNA reads TGCAGTGCTAGTGTTGTTGATCGGGCAGTCTCCTACAATGAGCAGTTCTTC.

This clonotype has ten or more counts. The junction departs from the called germline gene at one end, perhaps through a read error. The rearrangement uses TRBV12-3 or TRBV12-4 and TRBJ2-3, with 9 bases fitting TRBD2. CDR3 size: 14 residues. In DNA form, the CDR3 reads TGTGCCAGCAGTCTAGCGGGAATAACAGATACGCAGTATTTT. Translated, it gives CASSLAGITDTQYF.

This clonotype was picked up many times. V and J are TRBV6-4 and TRBJ2-1; 9 bases agree with TRBD2. Per the germline V gene, CDR1 is MRHNA and CDR2 is SNTAGT. The CDR3 has 14 residues. J lost 10 bases, V lost 5 bases, and 9 bases had no gene match. This chain's CDR3 is CASSRGLASQEQFF. The CDR3 DNA reads TGTGCCAGCAGTAGGGGACTAGCATCACAGGAGCAGTTCTTC.

The chain joins TRBV25-1 to TRBJ1-1, with TRBD1 matching 7 bases. Germline loops: CDR1 MGHDK, CDR2 SYGVNS. The V and J ends lost 5 bases and 6 bases, in that order; junction bases with no gene match: 6. This CDR3 is 13 amino acids long. The DNA for the CDR3 is TGTGCCAGCAGTAAGACAGGGTACCCTGAAGCTTTCTTT. Translating gives CASSKTGYPEAFF.

This clonotype occurred a few times. This rearrangement joins TRBV9 to TRBJ2-7; D is unresolved. The CDR3 loop spans 12 amino acids. V dropped 3 bases and J dropped 2 bases, with 6 bases sitting between them. The V gene's germline CDR1 is SGDLS and CDR2 YYNGEE. The DNA for the CDR3 is TGTGCCAGCAGCGGGGATACCTACGAGCAGTACTTC. As protein: CASSGDTYEQYF.

A few counts support this clonotype. The V and J genes are TRBV6-2 or TRBV6-3 and TRBJ2-1; D uncertain. The CDR3 loop spans 11 amino acids. V was cut by 8 bases and J by 2 bases, with 4 bases left in between. Germline V CDR1 and CDR2: MNHEY, SVGEGT. CDR3 in amino acids: CASETYNEQFF. CDR3 in DNA: TGTGCCAGCGAAACCTACAATGAGCAGTTCTTC.

This chain joins TRBV18 and TRBJ2-5, with TRBD2 matching 7 bases. The CDR3 spans 15 residues. J gave up 5 bases and V 0 bases, and 6 bases lay outside the gene matches. Per germline, CDR1 KGHSH and CDR2 LQKENI. The CDR3 sequence is CASSPPTGGIETQYF. CDR3 DNA sequence: TGTGCCAGCTCACCACCGACGGGGGGTATTGAGACCCAGTACTTC.

This clonotype occurred a few times. The chain carries TRBV12-3 or TRBV12-4 and TRBJ1-2; D uncertain. V lost 6 bases to trimming and J lost 7 bases, with 18 bases between them. The CDR3 sequence is 14 residues long. CDR3 DNA: TGTGCCAGCAGCCCCTCCCTTTTTGGGGTTGGCTACACCTTC. It encodes CASSPSLFGVGYTF.

In its sample, this clonotype was seen a few times. The J gene is TRBJ2-7, the V gene TRBV7-2; 8 positions agree with TRBD2. V gave up 4 bases and J gave up 5 bases; unmatched junction bases: 16. The CDR3 totals 17 residues. Germline CDR1 and CDR2: SGHTA and FQGNSA. The CDR3 protein is CASSSPDGLAGWDEQYF. CDR3 bases: TGTGCCAGCAGCTCACCCGACGGTCTAGCGGGCTGGGACGAGCAGTACTTC.

V and J are TRBV12-3 or TRBV12-4 and TRBJ2-1; D gene ambiguous. This CDR3 has 13 residues. The V and J ends lost 3 bases and 5 bases respectively, with 8 bases between them. The CDR3 nucleotides read TGTGCCAGCAGTTTTAATAACGACAATGAGCAGTTCTTC. The encoded protein is CASSFNNDNEQFF.

This clonotype has more than one count but fewer than ten. The CDR3 sequence is CASSLRSAEQYF. CDR3 coding DNA: TGTGCCAGCAGTTTACGGAGTGCCGAGCAGTACTTC. The V call is TRBV12-3 or TRBV12-4, the J call TRBJ2-7; no reliable D call. This CDR3 has 12 amino acids. V shed 2 bases and J shed 6 bases, with 8 bases lying between them.

This clonotype turned up a few times. This sequence joins TRBV5-1 and TRBJ2-2; a possible D gene is TRBD2 (6 bases). The V gene lost 5 bases and the J gene lost 3 bases, with 17 bases spanning the gap. CDR3 length: 16 amino acids. The germline V gene has CDR1 SGHRS and CDR2 YFSETQ. In nucleotides, the CDR3 is TGCGCCAGCAGGGGAACTGGAGGGTCGCACACCGGGGAGCTGTTTTTT. Translating it yields CASRGTGGSHTGELFF.

This clonotype was counted only a few times. The chain has TRBV4-3 and TRBJ2-7, with D perhaps given as TRBD1 or TRBD2 (5 bases each). This CDR3 has 14 residues. The germline V gene has CDR1 LGHNA and CDR2 YSLEER. V was trimmed by 1 base and J by 3 bases, leaving 10 bases between them. CDR3 DNA sequence: TGCGCCAGCAGCCAAGGGGACGGGGACTACGAGCAGTACTTC. This encodes CASSQGDGDYEQYF.

V gene TRBV4-1 combines with J gene TRBJ2-6; perhaps TRBD1 as D (6 bases). Trimming removed 4 bases at V and 0 bases at J, with 13 bases between. The CDR3 contains 17 residues. Germline V gene data show CDR1 as MGHRA and CDR2 as YSYEKL. The CDR3 DNA reads as TGCGCCAGCAGCCCCCGGGACATAGTCTCTGGGGCCAACGTCCTGACTTTC. This sequence encodes CASSPRDIVSGANVLTF.

This chain joins TRBV11-2 and TRBJ1-1, with a weak D call TRBD1 (6 bases). V was shortened by 8 bases and J by 5 bases, with 15 bases between the two germline ends. The germline V gene encodes CDR1 SGHAT and CDR2 FQNNGV. This CDR3 spans 13 amino acids. CDR3 in DNA: TGTGCCAGCCGACCAGGGGCGGAAACTGAAGCTTTCTTT. Encoded protein: CASRPGAETEAFF.

V and J are TRBV27 and TRBJ2-5; either TRBD1 or TRBD2 may supply D (5 bases each). The V end was cut by 3 bases, the J end by 4 bases, with 15 bases between. The CDR3 totals 15 residues. From germline, CDR1 is MNHEY and CDR2 SMNVEV (reference sequence). The CDR3 DNA is TGTGCCAGCAGTTTCAAGGCAGGGAGTGGAGAGACCCAGTACTTC. As protein: CASSFKAGSGETQYF.

V is TRBV5-6 and J is TRBJ2-1; 13 nucleotides match TRBD2. Losses at the gene ends were 4 bases for V and 8 bases for J; bases not matched to a gene: 6. Germline loops: CDR1 SGHDT, CDR2 YYEEEE. The length of the CDR3 is 15 residues. The DNA for the CDR3 is TGTGCCAGCAGCCCGGGGACTAGCGGGATCTATGAGCAGTTCTTC. The encoded protein is CASSPGTSGIYEQFF.

This clonotype occurred a few times. This chain uses TRBV5-1 with TRBJ2-7; TRBD2 is a possible D gene (5 bases). V lost 0 bases and J lost 1, with 14 bases in between. Germline V gives CDR1 SGHRS, CDR2 YFSETQ. The CDR3 spans 16 residues. The DNA for the CDR3 is TGCGCCAGCAGCTTGGTGGCGGAGGCCCAATCCTACGAGCAGTACTTC. Its protein is CASSLVAEAQSYEQYF.

This clonotype was seen a few times. This chain joins TRBV5-1 and TRBJ2-3, with D perhaps TRBD1 (6 bases). This CDR3 region has 13 residues. Trimming pared 6 bases from V and 2 bases from J, leaving 10 bases between. Germline CDR1 and CDR2: SGHRS and YFSETQ. The CDR3 coding sequence is TGCGCCAGCAATGACAGGATCACAGATACGCAGTATTTT. Residues: CASNDRITDTQYF. The variable domain in full, with the rest retrieved from reference TRBV5-1 and TRBJ2-3, is KAGVTQTPRYLIKTRGQQVTLSCSPISGHRSVSWYQQTPGQGLQFLFEYFSETQRNKGNFPGRFSGRQFSNSRSEMNVSTLELGDSALYLCASNDRITDTQYFGPGTRLTVL.

This clonotype appeared a few times. The chain carries TRBV15 and TRBJ2-1, with D unclear. This CDR3 spans 16 amino acids. The ends were cut back, 2 bases at V and 4 bases at J, with 15 bases in the middle. Germline lookup yields CDR1 LNHNV and CDR2 YYDKDF (reference sequence). The CDR3 DNA reads as TGTGCCACCAGCAGATCCCCCACCGGTCGGTACAATGAGCAGTTCTTC. Its protein product is CATSRSPTGRYNEQFF. Variable domain in full (rest from reference TRBV15 and TRBJ2-1): DAMVIQNPRYQVTQFGKPVTLSCSQTLNHNVMYWYQQKSSQAPKLLFHYYDKDFNNEADTPDNFQSRRPNTSFCFLDIRSPGLGDTAMYLCATSRSPTGRYNEQFFGPGTRLTVL.

This clonotype was seen more than once but under ten times. The chain links TRBV3-1 to TRBJ2-1, with D perhaps matching TRBD1 (6 bases). V was shortened by 4 bases and J by 10 bases, with 14 bases between the two germline ends. The length of the CDR3 is 13 residues. Germline V gene lookup returns CDR1 LGHDT and CDR2 YNNKEL (reference sequence). The CDR3 sequence: CASSRPRGCEQFF. The CDR3 DNA follows: TGTGCCAGCAGCCGCCCCAGGGGTTGCGAGCAGTTCTTC.

This sequence joins TRBV29-1 and TRBJ2-7; 9 positions match TRBD1. Losses at the gene ends were 3 bases for V and 6 bases for J; bases not matched to a gene: 3. This CDR3 has 12 amino acids. The germline V gene has CDR1 SQVTM and CDR2 ANQGSEA. CDR3 nucleotide sequence: TGCAGCGTTGAGGGGACAGGGAGCGAGCAGTACTTC. Translation: CSVEGTGSEQYF.

This clonotype was observed a few times. The chain carries TRBV3-1 and TRBJ2-1, with TRBD2 matching 10 bases. Germline V gene data show CDR1 as LGHDT and CDR2 as YNNKEL (reference sequence). This CDR3 has 16 amino acids. V dropped 4 bases and J dropped 5; count of bases not matched to a gene: 8. The CDR3 sequence: CASSPQRGGMDNEQFF. The CDR3 DNA is TGTGCCAGCAGCCCCCAGCGGGGGGGCATGGACAATGAGCAGTTCTTC.